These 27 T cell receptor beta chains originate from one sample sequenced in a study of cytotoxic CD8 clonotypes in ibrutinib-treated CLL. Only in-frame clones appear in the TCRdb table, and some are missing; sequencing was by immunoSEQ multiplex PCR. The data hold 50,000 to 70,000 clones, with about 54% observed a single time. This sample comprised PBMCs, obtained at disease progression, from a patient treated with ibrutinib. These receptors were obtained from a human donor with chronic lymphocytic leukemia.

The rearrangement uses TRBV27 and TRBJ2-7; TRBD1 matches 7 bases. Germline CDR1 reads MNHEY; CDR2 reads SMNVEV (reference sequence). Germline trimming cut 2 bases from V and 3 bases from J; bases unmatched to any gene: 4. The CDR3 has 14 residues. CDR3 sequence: CASSLNPGGYEQYF. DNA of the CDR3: TGTGCCAGCAGTTTAAACCCAGGGGGCTACGAGCAGTACTTC.

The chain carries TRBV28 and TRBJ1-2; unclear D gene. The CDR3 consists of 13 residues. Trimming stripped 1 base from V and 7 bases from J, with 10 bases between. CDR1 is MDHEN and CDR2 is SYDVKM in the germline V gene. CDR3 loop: CASSLYGVGGYTF. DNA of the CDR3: TGTGCCAGCAGTTTATACGGGGTCGGTGGCTACACCTTC.

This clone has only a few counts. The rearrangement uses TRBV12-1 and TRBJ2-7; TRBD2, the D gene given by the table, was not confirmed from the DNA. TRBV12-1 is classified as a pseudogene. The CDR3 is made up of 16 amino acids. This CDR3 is CASSFARRLAGYEQYF. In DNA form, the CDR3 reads TGTGCCAGCAGCTTTGCGCGAAGACTAGCGGGTTACGAGCAGTACTTC.

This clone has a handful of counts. The DNA of the CDR3 is TGCGCCAGCAGCTATACCGCTGAAGGGGATGCTTTCTTT. Encoded protein: CASSYTAEGDAFF. The chain couples TRBV5-1 to TRBJ1-1; the D gene is possibly TRBD1 (5 bases). Looked up from germline, CDR1 is SGHRS and CDR2 is YFSETQ. CDR3 length: 13 amino acids. Trimming shortened V by 3 bases and J by 11 bases, and 17 bases separated the two germline ends.

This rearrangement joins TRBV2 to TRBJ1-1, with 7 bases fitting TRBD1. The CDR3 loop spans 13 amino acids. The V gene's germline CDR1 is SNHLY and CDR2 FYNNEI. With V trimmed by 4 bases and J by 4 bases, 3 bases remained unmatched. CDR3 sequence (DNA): TGTGCCAGCAGTGCCTACAGGGGCACTGAAGCTTTCTTT. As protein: CASSAYRGTEAFF.

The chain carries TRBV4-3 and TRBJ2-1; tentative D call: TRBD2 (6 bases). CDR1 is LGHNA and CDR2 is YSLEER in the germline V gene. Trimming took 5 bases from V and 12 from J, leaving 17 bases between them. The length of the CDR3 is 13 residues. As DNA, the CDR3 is TGCGCCAGCAGCTCAAGTTTCGGCGGGATGCAGTTCTTC. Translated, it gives CASSSSFGGMQFF.

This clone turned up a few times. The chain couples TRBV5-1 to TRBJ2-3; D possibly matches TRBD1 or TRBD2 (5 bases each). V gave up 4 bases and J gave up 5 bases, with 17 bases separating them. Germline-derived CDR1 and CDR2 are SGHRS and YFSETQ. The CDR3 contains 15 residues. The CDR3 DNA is TGCGCCAGCAGCCTGGGGACGGACCCCGTAGATACGCAGTATTTT. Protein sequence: CASSLGTDPVDTQYF.

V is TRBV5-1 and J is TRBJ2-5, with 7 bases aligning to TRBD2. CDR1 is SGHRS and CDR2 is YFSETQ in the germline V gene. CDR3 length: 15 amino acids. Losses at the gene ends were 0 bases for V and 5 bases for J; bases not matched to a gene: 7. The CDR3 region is CASSLAPGGGETQYF. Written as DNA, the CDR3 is TGCGCCAGCAGCTTGGCACCGGGAGGAGGGGAGACCCAGTACTTC.

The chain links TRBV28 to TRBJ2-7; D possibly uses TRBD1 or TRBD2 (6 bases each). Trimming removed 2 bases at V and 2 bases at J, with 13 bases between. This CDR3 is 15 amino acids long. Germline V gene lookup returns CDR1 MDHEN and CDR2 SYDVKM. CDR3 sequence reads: CASSLGGQGTYEQYF. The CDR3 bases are TGTGCCAGCAGTTTAGGAGGGCAGGGGACCTACGAGCAGTACTTC.

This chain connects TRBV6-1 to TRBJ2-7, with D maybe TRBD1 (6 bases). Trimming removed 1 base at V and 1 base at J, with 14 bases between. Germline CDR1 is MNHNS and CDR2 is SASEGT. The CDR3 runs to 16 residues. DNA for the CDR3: TGTGCCAGCAGTGAAGTTTTGGGGGCTGGGTCCTACGAGCAGTACTTC. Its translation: CASSEVLGAGSYEQYF.

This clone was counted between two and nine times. The CDR3 spells CASSTTETGEAFF. DNA for the CDR3: TGTGCCAGCAGTACTACCGAGACGGGGGAAGCTTTCTTT. V is TRBV7-9 and J is TRBJ1-1, with D uncertain. The germline V and J ends were trimmed by 6 bases and 8 bases, with 16 bases remaining between them. The CDR3 has 13 amino acids. Germline V gene lookup returns CDR1 SEHNR and CDR2 FQNEAQ (reference sequence).

The CDR3: CASSLGVGGANVLTF. CDR3 sequence (DNA): TGTGCCAGCAGTTTAGGGGTAGGCGGGGCCAACGTCCTGACTTTC. The V and J genes are TRBV27 and TRBJ2-6; D unresolved. The CDR3 consists of 15 residues. The germline V and J ends were trimmed by 2 bases and 4 bases, with 9 bases remaining between them. CDR1 is MNHEY, CDR2 SMNVEV, per germline (reference sequence).

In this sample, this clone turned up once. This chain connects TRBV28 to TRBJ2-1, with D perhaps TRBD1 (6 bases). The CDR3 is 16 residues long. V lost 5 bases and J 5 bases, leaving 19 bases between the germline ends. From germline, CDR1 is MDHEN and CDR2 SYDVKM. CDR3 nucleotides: TGTGCCAGCAGTCCCCCACTGGGGGCCCCACACAATGAGCAGTTCTTC. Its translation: CASSPPLGAPHNEQFF.

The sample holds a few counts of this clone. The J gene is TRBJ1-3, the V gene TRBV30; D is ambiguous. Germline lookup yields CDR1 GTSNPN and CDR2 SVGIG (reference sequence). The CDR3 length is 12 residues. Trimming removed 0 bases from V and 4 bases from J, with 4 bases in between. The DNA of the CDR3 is TGTGCCTGGAGTGTAAACGGAAACACCATATATTTT. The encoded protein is CAWSVNGNTIYF.

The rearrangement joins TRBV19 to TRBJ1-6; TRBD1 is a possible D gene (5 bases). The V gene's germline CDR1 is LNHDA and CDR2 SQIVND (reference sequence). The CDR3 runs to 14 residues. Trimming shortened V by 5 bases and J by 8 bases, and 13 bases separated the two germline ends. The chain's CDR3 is CASSLGADHSPLHF. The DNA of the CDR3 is TGTGCCAGTAGTCTCGGGGCGGATCATTCACCCCTCCACTTT.

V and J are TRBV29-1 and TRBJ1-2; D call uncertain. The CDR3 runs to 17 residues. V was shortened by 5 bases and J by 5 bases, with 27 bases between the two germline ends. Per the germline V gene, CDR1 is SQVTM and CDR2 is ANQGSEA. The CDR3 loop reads CSVSVGSRTGWEYGYTF. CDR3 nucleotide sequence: TGCAGCGTTTCTGTAGGATCCAGGACGGGTTGGGAGTATGGCTACACCTTC.

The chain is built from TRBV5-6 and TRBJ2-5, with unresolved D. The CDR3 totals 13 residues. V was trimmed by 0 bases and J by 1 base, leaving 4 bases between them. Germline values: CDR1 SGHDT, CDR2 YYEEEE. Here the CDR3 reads CASSLVVQETQYF. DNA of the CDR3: TGTGCCAGCAGCTTGGTGGTCCAAGAGACCCAGTACTTC.

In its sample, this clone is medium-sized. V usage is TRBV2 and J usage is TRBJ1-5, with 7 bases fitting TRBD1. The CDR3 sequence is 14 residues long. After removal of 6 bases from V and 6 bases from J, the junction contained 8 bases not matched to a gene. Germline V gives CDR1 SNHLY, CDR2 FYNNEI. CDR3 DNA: TGTGCCAGCAGAGACGACAGGGTCCTTCAGCCCCAGCATTTT. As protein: CASRDDRVLQPQHF.

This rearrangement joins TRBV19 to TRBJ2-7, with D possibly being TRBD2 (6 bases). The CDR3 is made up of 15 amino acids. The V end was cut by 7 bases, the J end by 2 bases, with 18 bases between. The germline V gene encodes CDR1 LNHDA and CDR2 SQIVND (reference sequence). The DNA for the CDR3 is TGTGCCAGTAAAGGCGGCGGGACGAGCACCTACGAGCAGTACTTC. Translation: CASKGGGTSTYEQYF. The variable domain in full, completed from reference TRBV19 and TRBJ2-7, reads DGGITQSPKYLFRKEGQNVTLSCEQNLNHDAMYWYRQDPGQGLRLIYYSQIVNDFQKGDIAEGYSVSREKKESFPLTVTSAQKNPTAFYLCASKGGGTSTYEQYFGPGTRLTVT.

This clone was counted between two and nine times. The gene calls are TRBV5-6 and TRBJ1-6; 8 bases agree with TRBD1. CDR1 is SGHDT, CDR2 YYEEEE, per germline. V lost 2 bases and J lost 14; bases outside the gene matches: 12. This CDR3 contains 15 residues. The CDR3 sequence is CASSFMGQAKGALHF. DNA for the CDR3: TGTGCCAGCAGCTTTATGGGACAGGCAAAAGGGGCCCTCCACTTT.

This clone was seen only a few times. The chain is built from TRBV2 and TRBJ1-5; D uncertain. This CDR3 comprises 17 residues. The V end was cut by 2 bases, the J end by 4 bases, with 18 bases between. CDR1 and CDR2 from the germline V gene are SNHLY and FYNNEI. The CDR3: CASSERKSPGLNQPQHF. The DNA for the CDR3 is TGTGCCAGCAGTGAACGCAAGTCCCCCGGCCTTAATCAGCCCCAGCATTTT.

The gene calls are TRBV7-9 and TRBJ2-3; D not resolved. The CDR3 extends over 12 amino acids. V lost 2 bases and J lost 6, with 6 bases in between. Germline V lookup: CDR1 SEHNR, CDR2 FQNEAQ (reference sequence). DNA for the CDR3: TGTGCCAGCAGCTTAACCTCGGATACGCAGTATTTT. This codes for CASSLTSDTQYF.

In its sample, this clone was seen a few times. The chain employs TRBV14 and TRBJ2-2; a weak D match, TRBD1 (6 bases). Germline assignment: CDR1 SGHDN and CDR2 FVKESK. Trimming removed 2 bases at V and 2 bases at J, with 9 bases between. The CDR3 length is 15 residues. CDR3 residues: CASSQQGSNTGELFF. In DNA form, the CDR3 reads TGTGCCAGCAGCCAACAGGGGAGTAACACCGGGGAGCTGTTTTTT. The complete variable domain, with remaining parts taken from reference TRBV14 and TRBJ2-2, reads EAGVTQFPSHSVIEKGQTVTLRCDPISGHDNLYWYRRVMGKEIKFLLHFVKESKQDESGMPNNRFLAERTGGTYSTLKVQPAELEDSGVYFCASSQQGSNTGELFFGEGSRLTVL.

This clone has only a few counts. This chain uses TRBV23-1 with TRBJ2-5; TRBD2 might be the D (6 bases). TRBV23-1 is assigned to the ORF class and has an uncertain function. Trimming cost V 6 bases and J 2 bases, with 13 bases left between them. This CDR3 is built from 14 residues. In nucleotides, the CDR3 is TGCGCCAGCAGCCTCTGGACTAAACAAGAGACCCAGTACTTC. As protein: CASSLWTKQETQYF.

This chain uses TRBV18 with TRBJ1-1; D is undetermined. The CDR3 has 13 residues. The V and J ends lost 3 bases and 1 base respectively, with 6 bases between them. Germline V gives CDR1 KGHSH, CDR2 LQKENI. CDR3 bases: TGTGCCAGCTCACCCGGGTCGAACACTGAAGCTTTCTTT. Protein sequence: CASSPGSNTEAFF.

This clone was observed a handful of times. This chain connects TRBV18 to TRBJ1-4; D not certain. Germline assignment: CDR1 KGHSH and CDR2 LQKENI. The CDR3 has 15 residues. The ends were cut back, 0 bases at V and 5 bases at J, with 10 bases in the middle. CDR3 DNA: TGTGCCAGCTCACCACCGGGGAAAAGAAATGAAAAACTGTTTTTT. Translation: CASSPPGKRNEKLFF.

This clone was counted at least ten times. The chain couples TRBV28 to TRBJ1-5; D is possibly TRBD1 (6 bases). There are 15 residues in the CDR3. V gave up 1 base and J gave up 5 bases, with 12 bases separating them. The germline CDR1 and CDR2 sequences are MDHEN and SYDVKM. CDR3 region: CASSLFSAGDQPQHF. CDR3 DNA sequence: TGTGCCAGCAGTTTATTTTCGGCAGGGGATCAGCCCCAGCATTTT.